Reported below is one T cell receptor beta chain. Per germline, CDR1 SGHNT and CDR2 YYREEE (reference sequence). The trim removed 3 bases at V and 5 bases at J, leaving 7 bases unmatched. The CDR3 sequence is 16 residues long. The sample belongs to a study of cytomegalovirus exposure and HLA in healthy donors. Both 60 Vbeta primers and 13 Jbeta primers went into the PCR. Sequencing used immunoSEQ multiplex PCR; TCRdb keeps in-frame clones, though not all of them. The data contain under 150,000 clones, over 60% of them singletons. The TCR originated in a human donor in good health. V is TRBV5-4 and J is TRBJ2-5, with 13 positions matching TRBD2. Sequencing was carried out using PBMCs. For the CDR3, the DNA is TGTGCCAGCAGCTGGACCGGACTAGCGGGAGTGGAGACCCAGTACTTC. It is translated as CASSWTGLAGVETQYF.